The text below deals with one T cell receptor (beta chain). The germline gives CDR1 MNHEY, CDR2 SVGAGI. V dropped 10 bases and J dropped 8 bases, with 23 bases sitting between them. The CDR3 loop spans 14 amino acids. This sample was taken from a study of control samples from healthy donors and cancer patients. The repertoire was sequenced with immunoSEQ multiplex PCR; TCRdb's copy has only in-frame clones and lacks some. Found here are 200,000 or so clones, approximately 90% of them singletons; the top ten hold around 1.9%. The material sequenced was blood. The clonotype was recovered from a man younger than 40 in good health. V is TRBV6-5 and J is TRBJ1-2, with no clear D. CDR3 coding DNA: TGTGCCACCTTTTTGCCCTGGGCCTCAGAGGGCTACACCTTC. Translating gives CATFLPWASEGYTF.